The T cell receptor beta chain described here comes from a study of shared clonotypes between healthy human individuals (dated by TCRdb to the early 2020s). General notes on the study: Three men and two women, aged 18 to 49 years, made up the cohort. Per donor, three plates each were used for CD4 naive and CD4 memory, two for CD8 naive, and one for CD8 memory. Different laboratories and diverse techniques were used to prepare libraries and sequence TCR repertoires, to increase sequencing depth and limit assay-specific biases. Leukapheresis yielded between about 0.9 and 9.5 billion PBMCs per donor. To estimate repertoire size and how much clonotype sharing occurs between individuals, the study deeply sequenced the blood TCR repertoires of a handful of healthy adults.

General study outcomes and caveats: Even with the large sequencing depth, rarefaction of the sorted-subset datasets indicated that sequencing was incomplete. Sampling was restricted to blood, and TCR repertoires in tissues likely differ from the TCR repertoires found in blood. Naive subsets generally had larger estimated clonotype richness than memory subsets did. Compared with non-shared clonotypes, the clonotypes found in all four sorted-subset donors had higher generation probabilities. Across a handful of donors, approximately 4.6% of naive CD4, roughly 3.4% of naive CD8, roughly 2.2% of memory CD4, and approximately 0.42% of memory CD8 clonotypes were shared. Based on pairwise subsampling, the degree of clonotype sharing among donors was expected to be affected by sequencing depth. Because the study included only a small number of donors, the genetic and exposure-history diversity represented was limited.

Donors were healthy HIV-negative adults with no recently reported acute infections or vaccinations. All donors were Caucasian adults living in Nashville, Tennessee, USA. CD4+ T cells were enriched by magnetic negative selection; naive cells were then positively selected on CD45RA, and the negative fraction formed the memory subset. Blood was obtained by leukapheresis, after which PBMCs were separated by Ficoll-Histopaque density gradient centrifugation and cryopreserved in liquid nitrogen vapor phase. Purity and quantity of every magnetically sorted T cell population were checked by analytical flow cytometry. From each sorted fraction, genomic DNA was isolated and quantified by UV absorbance on a Nanodrop 2000c. TCR CDR3 regions were amplified from genomic DNA by multiplex PCR using the deep immunoSEQ assay. Extracted genomic DNA from each cell subset was distributed evenly across all wells of several immunoSEQ 96-well plates, and each plate was treated as a replicate. Each replicate PCR for sorted subsets received 150 to 250 ng genomic DNA, equal to around 32,000 T cell genomes. The purified libraries were quantified using a Qubit 3.0 fluorometer, sized with a Bioanalyzer 2100, and then quantified again using the KAPA Library Quantification kit. Every immunoSEQ 96-well plate was sequenced on a separate single-read 150-cycle Illumina NextSeq 550 flow cell. Turning to the authors' computational methods: Because the immunoSEQ output included only junctional sequences and no quality scores, the filtering could not be the same as the filtering used for full-length reads. To assign V/J genes and CDR3, sequences were annotated using PyIR, a Python wrapper for IgBLAST v1.9, with IMGT germline references. Any read was removed if the V/J assignment was weak (E-value above 1e-6), the CDR3 was missing, or the read contained stop codons, out-of-frame junctions, or ambiguous translated residues. V3J clonotypes were defined as sequences sharing an identical inferred V gene, J gene, and CDR3 amino acid sequence. Percentage overlap between repertoires was calculated by dividing the number of shared unique clonotypes by the size of the smaller repertoire. Richness of each repertoire was evaluated using RTK rarefaction, the Chao1 estimator, and Recon v2.1 estimates of unobserved clonotypes. For all TCRbeta clonotypes obtained by the gDNA method from a handful of donors, generation probabilities were computed with OLGA. TCRdb took over this immuneACCESS table, retaining in-frame rearrangements with V and J assigned. Such tables are incomplete; in checked studies, under half of the missing clones stem from an unresolved V gene, and the remainder is unexplained. V, J and clone size are taken as reported in that table, and D and trimming were inferred from the DNA itself. This sample gives some 1.5 million clones in total; 95% to 99% of them show up just once. About 0.45% of the sample is held by the ten biggest clonotypes.

This clone was detected once. Which antigen it targets is not known. Base quality data are lacking; no much larger clone is found one base away. The same CDR3 also results from other DNA sequences found in this sample. Trimming takes 6 bases from V and 3 bases from J, and the germline ends sit 6 bases apart. CDR1 and CDR2 (SGHTA, FQGNSA) derive from the germline V gene. The CDR3 goes from the cysteine to the phenylalanine over 11 residues. Of the read, only the CDR3 DNA is kept; its 33 bases are in frame from base 1. This sequence originates from a young man in good health. Sample: naive CD4+ T cells sorted from blood. The cell subset or site label corresponds to: CD45RA+ positively selected. The V and J segments used are TRBV7-2 and TRBJ2-7, with the D gene not confidently named. Read as DNA, the sequence is TGTGCCAGCAGTCTACTCTACGAGCAGTACTTC. Its protein product is CASSLLYEQYF.